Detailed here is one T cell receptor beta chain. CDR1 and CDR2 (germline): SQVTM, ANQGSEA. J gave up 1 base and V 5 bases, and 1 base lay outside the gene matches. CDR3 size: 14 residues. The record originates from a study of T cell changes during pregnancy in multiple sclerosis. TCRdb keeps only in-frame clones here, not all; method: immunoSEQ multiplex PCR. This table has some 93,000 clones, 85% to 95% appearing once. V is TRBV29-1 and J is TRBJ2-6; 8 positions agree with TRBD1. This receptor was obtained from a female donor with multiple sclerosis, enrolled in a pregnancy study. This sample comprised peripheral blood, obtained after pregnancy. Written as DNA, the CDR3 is TGCAGCGTTCGGACAGGGTCTGGGGCCAACGTCCTGACTTTC. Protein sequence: CSVRTGSGANVLTF.